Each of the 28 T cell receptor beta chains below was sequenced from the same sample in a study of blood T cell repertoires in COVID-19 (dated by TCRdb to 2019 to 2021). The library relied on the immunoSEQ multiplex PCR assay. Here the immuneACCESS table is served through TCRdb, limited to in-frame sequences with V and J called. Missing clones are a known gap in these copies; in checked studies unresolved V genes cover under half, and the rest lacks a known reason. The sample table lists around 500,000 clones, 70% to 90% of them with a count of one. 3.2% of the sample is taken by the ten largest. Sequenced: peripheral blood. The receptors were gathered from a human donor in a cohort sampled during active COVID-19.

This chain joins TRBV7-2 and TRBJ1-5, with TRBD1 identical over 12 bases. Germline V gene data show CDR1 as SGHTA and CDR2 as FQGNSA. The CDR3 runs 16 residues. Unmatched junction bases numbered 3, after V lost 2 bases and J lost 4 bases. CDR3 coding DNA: TGTGCCAGCAGCTTAAGGGGACAGGGGGCAAATCAGCCCCAGCATTTT. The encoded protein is CASSLRGQGANQPQHF.

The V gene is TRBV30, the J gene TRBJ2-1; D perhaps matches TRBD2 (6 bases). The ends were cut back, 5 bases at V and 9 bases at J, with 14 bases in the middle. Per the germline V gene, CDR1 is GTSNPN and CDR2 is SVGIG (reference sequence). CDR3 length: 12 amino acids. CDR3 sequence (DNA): TGTGCCTGGTGGAGGAGGGCCCTTGAGCAGTTCTTC. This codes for CAWWRRALEQFF.

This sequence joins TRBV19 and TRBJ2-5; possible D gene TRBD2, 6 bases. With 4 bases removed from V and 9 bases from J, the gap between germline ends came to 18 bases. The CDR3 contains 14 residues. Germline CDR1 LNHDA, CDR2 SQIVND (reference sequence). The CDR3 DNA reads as TGTGCCAGTAGTAGGGACCCTCCGGGGGTGCCCCAGTACTTC. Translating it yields CASSRDPPGVPQYF.

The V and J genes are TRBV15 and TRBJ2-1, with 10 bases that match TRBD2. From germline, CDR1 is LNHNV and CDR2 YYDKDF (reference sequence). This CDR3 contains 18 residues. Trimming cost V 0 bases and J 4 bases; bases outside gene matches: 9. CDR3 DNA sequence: TGTGCCACCAGCAGAGATTTGGTGATAGCGGGAGGTTACAATGAGCAGTTCTTC. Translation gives CATSRDLVIAGGYNEQFF.

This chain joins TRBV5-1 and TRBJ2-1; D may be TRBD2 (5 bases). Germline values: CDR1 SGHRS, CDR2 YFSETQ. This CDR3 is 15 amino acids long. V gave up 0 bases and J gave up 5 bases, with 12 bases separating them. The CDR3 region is CASSLARGPDNEQFF. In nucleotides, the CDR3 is TGCGCCAGCAGCTTGGCGAGAGGGCCAGACAATGAGCAGTTCTTC.

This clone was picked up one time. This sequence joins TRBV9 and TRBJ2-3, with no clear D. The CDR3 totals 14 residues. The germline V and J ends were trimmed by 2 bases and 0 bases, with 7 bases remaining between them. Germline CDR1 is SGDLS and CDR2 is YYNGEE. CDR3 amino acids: CASSVSRSTDTQYF. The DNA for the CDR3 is TGTGCCAGCAGCGTTTCGCGGAGCACAGATACGCAGTATTTT.

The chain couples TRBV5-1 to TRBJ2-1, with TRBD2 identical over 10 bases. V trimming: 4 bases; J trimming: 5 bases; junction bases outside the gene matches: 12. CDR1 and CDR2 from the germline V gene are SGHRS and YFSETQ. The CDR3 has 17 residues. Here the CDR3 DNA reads TGCGCCAGCAGCCCTATAGCGGGAGGCCTTCTTAACAATGAGCAGTTCTTC. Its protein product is CASSPIAGGLLNNEQFF.

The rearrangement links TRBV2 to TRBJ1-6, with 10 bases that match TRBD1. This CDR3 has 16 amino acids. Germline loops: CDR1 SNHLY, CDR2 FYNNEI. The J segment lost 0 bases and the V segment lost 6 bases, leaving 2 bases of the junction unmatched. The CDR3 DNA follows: TGTGCCAGCAGGGGACAGGGGAGCTCCTATAATTCACCCCTCCACTTT. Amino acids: CASRGQGSSYNSPLHF.

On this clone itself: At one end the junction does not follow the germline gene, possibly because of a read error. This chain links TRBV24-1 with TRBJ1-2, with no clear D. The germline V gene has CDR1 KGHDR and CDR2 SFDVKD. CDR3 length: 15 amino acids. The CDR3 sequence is CATSEGRRGNDGYTF. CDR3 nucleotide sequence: TGTGCCACCAGTGAAGGCCGTCGGGGTAACGATGGCTACACCTTC.

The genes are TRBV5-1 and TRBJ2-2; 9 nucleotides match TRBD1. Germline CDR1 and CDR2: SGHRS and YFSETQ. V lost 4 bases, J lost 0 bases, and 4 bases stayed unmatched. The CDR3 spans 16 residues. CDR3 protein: CASSPGTGSNTGELFF. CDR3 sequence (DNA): TGCGCCAGCAGCCCCGGGACAGGGTCGAACACCGGGGAGCTGTTTTTT.

CDR3 DNA: TGTGCCAGCAGCGCCCCACAGGGGCCCTCTGGAAACACCATATATTTT. This gives the protein CASSAPQGPSGNTIYF. V and J are TRBV7-9 and TRBJ1-3, with 7 nucleotides matching TRBD1. The CDR3 is made up of 16 amino acids. Germline CDR1 reads SEHNR; CDR2 reads FQNEAQ (reference sequence). V lost 5 bases to trimming and J lost 0 bases; unmatched junction nucleotides: 7.

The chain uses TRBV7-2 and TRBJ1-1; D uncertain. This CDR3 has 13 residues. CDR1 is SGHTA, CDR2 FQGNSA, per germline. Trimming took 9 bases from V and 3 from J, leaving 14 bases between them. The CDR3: CASSGEWDTEAFF. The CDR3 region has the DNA TGTGCCAGTAGCGGGGAGTGGGACACTGAAGCTTTCTTT.

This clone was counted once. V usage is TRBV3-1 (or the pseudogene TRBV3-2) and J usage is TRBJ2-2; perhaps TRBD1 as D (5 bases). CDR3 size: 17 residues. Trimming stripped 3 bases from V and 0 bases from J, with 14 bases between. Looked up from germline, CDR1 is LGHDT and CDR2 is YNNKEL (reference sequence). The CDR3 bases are TGTGCCAGCAGCCATTACAGGTACACCTCGAACACCGGGGAGCTGTTTTTT. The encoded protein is CASSHYRYTSNTGELFF.

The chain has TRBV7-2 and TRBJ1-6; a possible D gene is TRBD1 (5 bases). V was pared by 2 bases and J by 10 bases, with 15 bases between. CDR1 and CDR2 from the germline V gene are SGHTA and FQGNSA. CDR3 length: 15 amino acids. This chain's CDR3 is CASSLRMGEGSPLHF. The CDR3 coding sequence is TGTGCCAGCAGCTTAAGGATGGGGGAGGGCTCACCCCTCCACTTT.

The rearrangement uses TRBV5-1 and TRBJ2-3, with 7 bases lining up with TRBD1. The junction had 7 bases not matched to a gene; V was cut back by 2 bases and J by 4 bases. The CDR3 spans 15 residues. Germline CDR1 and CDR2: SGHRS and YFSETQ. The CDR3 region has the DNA TGCGCCAGCAGCTTTGGGTACAGGGGAGCAGATACGCAGTATTTT. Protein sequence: CASSFGYRGADTQYF.

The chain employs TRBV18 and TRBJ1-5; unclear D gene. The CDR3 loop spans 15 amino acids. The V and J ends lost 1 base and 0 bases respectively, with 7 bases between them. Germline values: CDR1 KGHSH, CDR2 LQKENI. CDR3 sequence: CASSPLHTSNQPQHF. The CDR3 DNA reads TGTGCCAGCTCACCACTTCACACTAGCAATCAGCCCCAGCATTTT.

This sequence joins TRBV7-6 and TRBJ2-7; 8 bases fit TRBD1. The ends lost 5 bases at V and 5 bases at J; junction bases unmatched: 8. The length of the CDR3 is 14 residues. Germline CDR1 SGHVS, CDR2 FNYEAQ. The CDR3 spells CASSPWTGIDEQYF. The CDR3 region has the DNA TGTGCCAGCAGCCCGTGGACAGGGATCGACGAGCAGTACTTC.

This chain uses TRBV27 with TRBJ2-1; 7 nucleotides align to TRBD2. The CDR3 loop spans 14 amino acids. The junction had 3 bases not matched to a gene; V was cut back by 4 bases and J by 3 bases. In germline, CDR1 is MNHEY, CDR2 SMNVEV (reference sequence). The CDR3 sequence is CASSWREGYNEQFF. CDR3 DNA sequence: TGTGCCAGCAGTTGGAGGGAGGGCTACAATGAGCAGTTCTTC.

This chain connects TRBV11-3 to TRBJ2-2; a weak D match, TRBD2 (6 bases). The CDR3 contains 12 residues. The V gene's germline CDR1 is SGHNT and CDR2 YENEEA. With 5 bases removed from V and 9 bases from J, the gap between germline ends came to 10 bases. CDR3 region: CASSPGSRELFF. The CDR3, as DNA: TGTGCCAGCAGCCCCGGGAGTAGGGAGCTGTTTTTT.

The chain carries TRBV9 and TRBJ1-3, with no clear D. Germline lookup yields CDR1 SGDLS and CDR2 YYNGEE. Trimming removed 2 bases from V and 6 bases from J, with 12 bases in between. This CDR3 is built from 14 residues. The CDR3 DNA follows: TGTGCCAGCAGCGTCGGAGATATTATAAACACCATATATTTT. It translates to CASSVGDIINTIYF.

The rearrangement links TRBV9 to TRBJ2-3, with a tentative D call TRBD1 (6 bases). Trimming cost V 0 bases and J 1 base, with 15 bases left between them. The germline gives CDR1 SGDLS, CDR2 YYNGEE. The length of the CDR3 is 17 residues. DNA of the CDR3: TGTGCCAGCAGCGTAGGAGTGTTGGGGGCGGGCACAGATACGCAGTATTTT. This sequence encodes CASSVGVLGAGTDTQYF.

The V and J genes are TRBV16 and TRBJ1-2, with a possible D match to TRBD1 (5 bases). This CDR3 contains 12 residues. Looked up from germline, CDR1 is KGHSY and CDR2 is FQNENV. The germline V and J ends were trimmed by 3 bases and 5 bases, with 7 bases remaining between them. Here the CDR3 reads CASSQGQYGYTF. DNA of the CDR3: TGTGCCAGCAGCCAGGGGCAATATGGCTACACCTTC.

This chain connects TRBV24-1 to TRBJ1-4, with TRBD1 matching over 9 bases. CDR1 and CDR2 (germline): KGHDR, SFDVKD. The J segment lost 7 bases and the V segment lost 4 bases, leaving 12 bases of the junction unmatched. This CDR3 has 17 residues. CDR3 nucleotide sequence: TGTGCCACCAGTGACACTTCGCCGGGACAGGGAGGTGAAAAACTGTTTTTT. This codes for CATSDTSPGQGGEKLFF.

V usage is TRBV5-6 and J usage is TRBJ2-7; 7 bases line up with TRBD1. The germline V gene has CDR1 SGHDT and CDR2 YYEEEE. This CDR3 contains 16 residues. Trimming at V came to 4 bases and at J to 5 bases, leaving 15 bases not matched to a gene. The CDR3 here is CASSVSRQGSTDEQYF. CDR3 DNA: TGTGCCAGCAGCGTTTCAAGACAGGGCAGTACGGACGAGCAGTACTTC. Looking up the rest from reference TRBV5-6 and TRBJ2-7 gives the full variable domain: DAGVTQSPTHLIKTRGQQVTLRCSPKSGHDTVSWYQQALGQGPQFIFQYYEEEERQRGNFPDRFSGHQFPNYSSELNVNALLLGDSALYLCASSVSRQGSTDEQYFGPGTRLTVT.

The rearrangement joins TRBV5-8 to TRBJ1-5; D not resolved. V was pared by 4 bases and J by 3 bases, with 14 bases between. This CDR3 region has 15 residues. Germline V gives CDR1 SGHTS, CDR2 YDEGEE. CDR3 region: CASSMVPNDNQPQHF. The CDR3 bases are TGTGCCAGCAGCATGGTCCCTAACGACAATCAGCCCCAGCATTTT.

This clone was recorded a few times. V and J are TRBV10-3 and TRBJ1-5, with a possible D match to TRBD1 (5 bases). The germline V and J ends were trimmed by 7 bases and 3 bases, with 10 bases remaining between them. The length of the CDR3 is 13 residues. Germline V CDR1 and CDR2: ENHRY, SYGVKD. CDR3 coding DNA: TGTGCCATCAAGGGGTCGATCAATCAGCCCCAGCATTTT. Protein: CAIKGSINQPQHF.

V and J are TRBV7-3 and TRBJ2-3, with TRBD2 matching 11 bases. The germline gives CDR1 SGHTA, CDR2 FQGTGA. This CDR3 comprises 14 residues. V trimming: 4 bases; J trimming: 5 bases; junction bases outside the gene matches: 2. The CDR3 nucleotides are TGTGCCAGCAGCTCAGGACTAGCGGGAGATACGCAGTATTTT. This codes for CASSSGLAGDTQYF.

CDR3 nucleotides: TGTGCCAGCAGCCCCTTAGTGTCCGCGGGGGAGCAGTACTTC. Amino acids: CASSPLVSAGEQYF. The V call is TRBV3-1 (or the pseudogene TRBV3-2), the J call TRBJ2-7, with D possibly being TRBD2 (6 bases). Germline CDR1 reads LGHDT; CDR2 reads YNNKEL (reference sequence). This CDR3 contains 14 residues. V gave up 4 bases and J gave up 7 bases, with 17 bases separating them.